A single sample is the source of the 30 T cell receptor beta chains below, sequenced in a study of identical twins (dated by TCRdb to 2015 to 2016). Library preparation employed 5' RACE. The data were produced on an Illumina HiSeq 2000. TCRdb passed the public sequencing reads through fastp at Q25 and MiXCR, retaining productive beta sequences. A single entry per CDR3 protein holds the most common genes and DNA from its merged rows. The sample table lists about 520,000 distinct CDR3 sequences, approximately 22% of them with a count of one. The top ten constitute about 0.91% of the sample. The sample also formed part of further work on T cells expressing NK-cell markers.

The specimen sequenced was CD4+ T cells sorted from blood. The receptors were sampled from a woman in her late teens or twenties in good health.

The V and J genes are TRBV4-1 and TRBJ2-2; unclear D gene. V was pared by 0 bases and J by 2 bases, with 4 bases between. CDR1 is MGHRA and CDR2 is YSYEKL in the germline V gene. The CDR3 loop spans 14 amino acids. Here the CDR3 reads CASSQDPNTGELFF. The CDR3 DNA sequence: TGCGCCAGCAGCCAAGATCCCAACACCGGGGAGCTGTTTTTT.

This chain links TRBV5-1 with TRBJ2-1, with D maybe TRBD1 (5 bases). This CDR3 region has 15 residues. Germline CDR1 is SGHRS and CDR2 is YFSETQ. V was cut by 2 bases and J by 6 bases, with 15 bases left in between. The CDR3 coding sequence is TGCGCCAGCAGCTTCCTAGGGGTCTCTGGCAATGAGCAGTTCTTC. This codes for CASSFLGVSGNEQFF.

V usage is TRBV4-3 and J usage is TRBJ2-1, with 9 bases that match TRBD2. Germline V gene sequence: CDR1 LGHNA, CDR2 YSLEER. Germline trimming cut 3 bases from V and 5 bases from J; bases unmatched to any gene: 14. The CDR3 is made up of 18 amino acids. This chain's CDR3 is CASSHQKIRTSGHNEQFF. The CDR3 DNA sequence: TGCGCCAGCAGCCACCAAAAAATCCGAACTAGCGGGCACAATGAGCAGTTCTTC.

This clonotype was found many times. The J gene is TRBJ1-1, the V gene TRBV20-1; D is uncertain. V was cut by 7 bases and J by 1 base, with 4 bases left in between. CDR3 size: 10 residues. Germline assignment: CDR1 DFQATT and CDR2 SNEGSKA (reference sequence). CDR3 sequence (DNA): TGCAGTGACAGGAACACTGAAGCTTTCTTT. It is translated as CSDRNTEAFF.

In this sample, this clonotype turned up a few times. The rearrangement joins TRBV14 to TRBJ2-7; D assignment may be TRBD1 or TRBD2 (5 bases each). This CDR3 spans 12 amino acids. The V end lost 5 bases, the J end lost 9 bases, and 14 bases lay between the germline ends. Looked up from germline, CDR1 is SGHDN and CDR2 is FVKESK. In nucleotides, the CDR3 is TGTGCCAGCAGCTTTTCCCCAGGGAGGCAGTACTTC. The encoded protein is CASSFSPGRQYF. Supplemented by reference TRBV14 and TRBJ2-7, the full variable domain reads EAGVTQFPSHSVIEKGQTVTLRCDPISGHDNLYWYRRVMGKEIKFLLHFVKESKQDESGMPNNRFLAERTGGTYSTLKVQPAELEDSGVYFCASSFSPGRQYFGPGTRLTVT.

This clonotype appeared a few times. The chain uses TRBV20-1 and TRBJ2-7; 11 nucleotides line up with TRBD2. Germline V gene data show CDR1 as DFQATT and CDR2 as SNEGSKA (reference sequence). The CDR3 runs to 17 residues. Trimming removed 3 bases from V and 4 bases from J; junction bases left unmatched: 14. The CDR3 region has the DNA TGCAGTGCTAGGGCTCCATATGCTAGCGGGGGGTCTTACGAGCAGTACTTC. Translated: CSARAPYASGGSYEQYF.

The CDR3 spells CSANYRGLYEQYF. The CDR3 coding sequence is TGCAGTGCCAACTACAGGGGGCTCTACGAGCAGTACTTC. This chain joins TRBV20-1 and TRBJ2-7; 9 bases align to TRBD1. Germline lookup yields CDR1 DFQATT and CDR2 SNEGSKA (reference sequence). The CDR3 spans 13 residues. Germline trimming cut 6 bases from V and 3 bases from J; bases unmatched to any gene: 6.

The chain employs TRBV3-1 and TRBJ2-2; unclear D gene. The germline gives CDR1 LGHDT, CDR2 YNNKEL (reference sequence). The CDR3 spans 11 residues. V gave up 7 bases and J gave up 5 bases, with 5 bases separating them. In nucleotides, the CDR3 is TGTGCCAGCACTATGACCGGGGAGCTGTTTTTT. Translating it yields CASTMTGELFF.

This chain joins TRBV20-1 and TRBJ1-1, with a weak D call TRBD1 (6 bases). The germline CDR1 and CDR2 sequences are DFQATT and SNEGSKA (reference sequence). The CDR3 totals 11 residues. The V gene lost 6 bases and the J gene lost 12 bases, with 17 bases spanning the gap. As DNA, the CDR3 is TGCAGTGCCTCGCCCGGGGGCAGCCCTTTCTTT. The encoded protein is CSASPGGSPFF.

The CDR3 sequence is CSAWTSGGYNEQFF. DNA of the CDR3: TGCAGCGCCTGGACTAGCGGGGGTTACAATGAGCAGTTCTTC. V is TRBV29-1 and J is TRBJ2-1, with TRBD2 matching 13 bases. The germline CDR1 and CDR2 sequences are SQVTM and ANQGSEA. CDR3 length: 14 residues. Trimming cost V 7 bases and J 4 bases; bases outside gene matches: 4.

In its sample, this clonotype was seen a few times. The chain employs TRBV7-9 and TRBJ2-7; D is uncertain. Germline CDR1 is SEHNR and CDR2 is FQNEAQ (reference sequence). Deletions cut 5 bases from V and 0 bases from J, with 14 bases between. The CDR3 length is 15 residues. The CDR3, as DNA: TGTGCCAGCAGCCCGCTTGGTATGGGCTCCTACGAGCAGTACTTC. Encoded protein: CASSPLGMGSYEQYF.

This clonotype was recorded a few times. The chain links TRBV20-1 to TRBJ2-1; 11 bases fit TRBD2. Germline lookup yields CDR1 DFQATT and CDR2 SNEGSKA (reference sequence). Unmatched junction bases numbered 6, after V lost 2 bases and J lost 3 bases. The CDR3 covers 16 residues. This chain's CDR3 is CSARPPSGRNYNEQFF. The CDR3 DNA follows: TGCAGTGCTAGACCCCCTAGCGGGAGGAACTACAATGAGCAGTTCTTC.

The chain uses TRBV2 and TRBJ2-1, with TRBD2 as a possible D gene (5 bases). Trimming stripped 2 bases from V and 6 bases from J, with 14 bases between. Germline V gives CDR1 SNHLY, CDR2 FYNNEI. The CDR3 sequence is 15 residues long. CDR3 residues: CASSEHSMRANEQFF. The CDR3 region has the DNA TGTGCCAGCAGTGAACACTCAATGCGGGCCAATGAGCAGTTCTTC.

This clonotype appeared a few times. The CDR3 is CASSVTPGPVYNEQFF. The DNA for the CDR3 is TGCGCCAGCAGCGTAACCCCGGGACCCGTCTACAATGAGCAGTTCTTC. The V gene is TRBV5-1, the J gene TRBJ2-1; D may be TRBD1 or TRBD2 (5 bases each). The CDR3 totals 16 residues. V lost 4 bases and J 3 bases, leaving 17 bases between the germline ends. CDR1 SGHRS and CDR2 YFSETQ come from the germline V gene.

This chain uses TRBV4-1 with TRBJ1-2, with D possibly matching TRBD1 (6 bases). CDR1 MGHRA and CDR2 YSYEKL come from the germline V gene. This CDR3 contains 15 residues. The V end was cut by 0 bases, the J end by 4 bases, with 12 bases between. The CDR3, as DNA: TGCGCCAGCAGCCAAGATCGGGGGGCAAGCTATGGCTACACCTTC. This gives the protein CASSQDRGASYGYTF.

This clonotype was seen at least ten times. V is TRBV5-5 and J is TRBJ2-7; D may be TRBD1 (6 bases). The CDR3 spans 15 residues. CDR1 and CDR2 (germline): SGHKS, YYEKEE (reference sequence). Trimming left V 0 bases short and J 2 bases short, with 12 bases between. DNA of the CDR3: TGTGCCAGCAGCTTGGCTCCAGGGGAAGCCTACGAGCAGTACTTC. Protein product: CASSLAPGEAYEQYF.

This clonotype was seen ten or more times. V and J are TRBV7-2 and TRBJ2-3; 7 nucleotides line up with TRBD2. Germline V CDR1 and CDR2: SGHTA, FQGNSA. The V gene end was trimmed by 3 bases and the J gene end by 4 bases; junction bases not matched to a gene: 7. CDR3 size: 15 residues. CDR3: CASSLGSGLSDTQYF. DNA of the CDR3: TGTGCCAGCAGCTTGGGTAGCGGGCTCTCAGATACGCAGTATTTT.

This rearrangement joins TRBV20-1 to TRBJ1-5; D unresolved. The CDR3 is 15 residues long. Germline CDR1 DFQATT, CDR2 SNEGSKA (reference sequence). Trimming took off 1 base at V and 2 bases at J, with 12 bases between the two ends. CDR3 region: CSARAVGGGNQPQHF. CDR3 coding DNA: TGCAGTGCTAGAGCGGTAGGAGGCGGCAATCAGCCCCAGCATTTT.

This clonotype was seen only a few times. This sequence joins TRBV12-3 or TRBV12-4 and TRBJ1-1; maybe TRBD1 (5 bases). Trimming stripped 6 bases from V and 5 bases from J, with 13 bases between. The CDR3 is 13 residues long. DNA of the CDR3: TGTGCCAGCAGGCTGGGGGGAGGAACTGAAGCTTTCTTT. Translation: CASRLGGGTEAFF.

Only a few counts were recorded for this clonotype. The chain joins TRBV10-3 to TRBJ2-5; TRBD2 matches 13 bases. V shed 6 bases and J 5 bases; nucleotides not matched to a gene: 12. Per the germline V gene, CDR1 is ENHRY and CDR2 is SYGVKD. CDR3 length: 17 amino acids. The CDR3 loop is CAISASIGLAGEETQYF. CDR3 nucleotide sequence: TGTGCCATCAGCGCGAGCATTGGACTAGCGGGGGAGGAGACCCAGTACTTC.

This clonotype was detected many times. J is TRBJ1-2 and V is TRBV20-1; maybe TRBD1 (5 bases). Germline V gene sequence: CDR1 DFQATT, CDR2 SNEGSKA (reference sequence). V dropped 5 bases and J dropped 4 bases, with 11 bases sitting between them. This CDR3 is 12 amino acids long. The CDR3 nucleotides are TGCAGTGCTGGGGGGGGACGCTATGGCTACACCTTC. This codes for CSAGGGRYGYTF.

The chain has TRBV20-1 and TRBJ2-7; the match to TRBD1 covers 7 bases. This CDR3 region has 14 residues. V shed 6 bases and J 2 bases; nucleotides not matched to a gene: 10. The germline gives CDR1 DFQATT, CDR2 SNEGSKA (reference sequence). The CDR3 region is CSAQGQSGTYEQYF. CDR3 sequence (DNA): TGCAGTGCCCAGGGACAGTCAGGCACCTACGAGCAGTACTTC.

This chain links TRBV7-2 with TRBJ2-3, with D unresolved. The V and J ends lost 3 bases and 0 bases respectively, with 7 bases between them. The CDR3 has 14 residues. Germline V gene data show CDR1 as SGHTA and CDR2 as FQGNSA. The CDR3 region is CASSLWFSTDTQYF. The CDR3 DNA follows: TGTGCCAGCAGCTTGTGGTTTAGCACAGATACGCAGTATTTT.

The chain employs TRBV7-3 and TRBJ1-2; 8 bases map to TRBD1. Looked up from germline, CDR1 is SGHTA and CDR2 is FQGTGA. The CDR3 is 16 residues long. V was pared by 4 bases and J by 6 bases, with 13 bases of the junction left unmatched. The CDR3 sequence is CASSSTGEVPLHGYTF. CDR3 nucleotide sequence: TGTGCCAGCAGCTCGACAGGGGAAGTACCCTTGCATGGCTACACCTTC. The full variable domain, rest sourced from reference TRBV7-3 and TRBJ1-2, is GAGVSQTPSNKVTEKGKYVELRCDPISGHTALYWYRQSLGQGPEFLIYFQGTGAADDSGLPNDRFFAVRPEGSVSTLKIQRTERGDSAVYLCASSSTGEVPLHGYTFGSGTRLTVV.

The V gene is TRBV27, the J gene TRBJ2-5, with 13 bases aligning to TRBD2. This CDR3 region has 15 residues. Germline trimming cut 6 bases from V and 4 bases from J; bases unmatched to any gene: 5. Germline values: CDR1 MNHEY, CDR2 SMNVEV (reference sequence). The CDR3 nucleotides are TGTGCCAGCAGCCACCGGACTAGCGGGAGAGAGACCCAGTACTTC. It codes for CASSHRTSGRETQYF.

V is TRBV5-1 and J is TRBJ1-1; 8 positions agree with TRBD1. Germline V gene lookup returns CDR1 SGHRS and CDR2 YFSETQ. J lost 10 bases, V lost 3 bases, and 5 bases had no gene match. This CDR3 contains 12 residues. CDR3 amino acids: CASSSTGVAAFF. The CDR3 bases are TGCGCCAGCAGCTCGACAGGGGTGGCAGCTTTCTTT.

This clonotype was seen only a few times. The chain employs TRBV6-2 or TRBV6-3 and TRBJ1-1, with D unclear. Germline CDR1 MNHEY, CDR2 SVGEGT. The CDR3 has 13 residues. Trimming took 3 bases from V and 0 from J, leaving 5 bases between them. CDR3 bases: TGTGCCAGCAGTTATGCTGTGAACACTGAAGCTTTCTTT. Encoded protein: CASSYAVNTEAFF.

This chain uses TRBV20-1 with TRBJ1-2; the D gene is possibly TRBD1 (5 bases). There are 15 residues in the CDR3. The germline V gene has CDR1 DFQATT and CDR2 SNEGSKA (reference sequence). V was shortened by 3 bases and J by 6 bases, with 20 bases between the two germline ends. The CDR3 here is CSASPTQGGGNGYTF. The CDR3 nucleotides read TGCAGTGCTAGCCCCACCCAGGGCGGAGGGAATGGCTACACCTTC.

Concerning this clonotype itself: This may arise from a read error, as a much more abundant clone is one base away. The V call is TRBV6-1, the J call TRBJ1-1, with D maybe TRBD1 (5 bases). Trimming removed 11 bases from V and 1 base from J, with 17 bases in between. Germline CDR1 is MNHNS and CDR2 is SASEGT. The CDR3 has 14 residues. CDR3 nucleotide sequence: TGTGCCGGCAATCCCGTGGGGCAGAACACTGAAGCTTTCTTT. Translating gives CAGNPVGQNTEAFF.

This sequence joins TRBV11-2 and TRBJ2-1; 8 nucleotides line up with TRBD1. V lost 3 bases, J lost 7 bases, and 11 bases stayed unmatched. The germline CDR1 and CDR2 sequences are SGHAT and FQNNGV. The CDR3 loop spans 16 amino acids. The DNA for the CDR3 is TGTGCCAGCAGCTTCCTGCCGGGACAGGAGTTGAATGAGCAGTTCTTC. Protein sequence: CASSFLPGQELNEQFF.